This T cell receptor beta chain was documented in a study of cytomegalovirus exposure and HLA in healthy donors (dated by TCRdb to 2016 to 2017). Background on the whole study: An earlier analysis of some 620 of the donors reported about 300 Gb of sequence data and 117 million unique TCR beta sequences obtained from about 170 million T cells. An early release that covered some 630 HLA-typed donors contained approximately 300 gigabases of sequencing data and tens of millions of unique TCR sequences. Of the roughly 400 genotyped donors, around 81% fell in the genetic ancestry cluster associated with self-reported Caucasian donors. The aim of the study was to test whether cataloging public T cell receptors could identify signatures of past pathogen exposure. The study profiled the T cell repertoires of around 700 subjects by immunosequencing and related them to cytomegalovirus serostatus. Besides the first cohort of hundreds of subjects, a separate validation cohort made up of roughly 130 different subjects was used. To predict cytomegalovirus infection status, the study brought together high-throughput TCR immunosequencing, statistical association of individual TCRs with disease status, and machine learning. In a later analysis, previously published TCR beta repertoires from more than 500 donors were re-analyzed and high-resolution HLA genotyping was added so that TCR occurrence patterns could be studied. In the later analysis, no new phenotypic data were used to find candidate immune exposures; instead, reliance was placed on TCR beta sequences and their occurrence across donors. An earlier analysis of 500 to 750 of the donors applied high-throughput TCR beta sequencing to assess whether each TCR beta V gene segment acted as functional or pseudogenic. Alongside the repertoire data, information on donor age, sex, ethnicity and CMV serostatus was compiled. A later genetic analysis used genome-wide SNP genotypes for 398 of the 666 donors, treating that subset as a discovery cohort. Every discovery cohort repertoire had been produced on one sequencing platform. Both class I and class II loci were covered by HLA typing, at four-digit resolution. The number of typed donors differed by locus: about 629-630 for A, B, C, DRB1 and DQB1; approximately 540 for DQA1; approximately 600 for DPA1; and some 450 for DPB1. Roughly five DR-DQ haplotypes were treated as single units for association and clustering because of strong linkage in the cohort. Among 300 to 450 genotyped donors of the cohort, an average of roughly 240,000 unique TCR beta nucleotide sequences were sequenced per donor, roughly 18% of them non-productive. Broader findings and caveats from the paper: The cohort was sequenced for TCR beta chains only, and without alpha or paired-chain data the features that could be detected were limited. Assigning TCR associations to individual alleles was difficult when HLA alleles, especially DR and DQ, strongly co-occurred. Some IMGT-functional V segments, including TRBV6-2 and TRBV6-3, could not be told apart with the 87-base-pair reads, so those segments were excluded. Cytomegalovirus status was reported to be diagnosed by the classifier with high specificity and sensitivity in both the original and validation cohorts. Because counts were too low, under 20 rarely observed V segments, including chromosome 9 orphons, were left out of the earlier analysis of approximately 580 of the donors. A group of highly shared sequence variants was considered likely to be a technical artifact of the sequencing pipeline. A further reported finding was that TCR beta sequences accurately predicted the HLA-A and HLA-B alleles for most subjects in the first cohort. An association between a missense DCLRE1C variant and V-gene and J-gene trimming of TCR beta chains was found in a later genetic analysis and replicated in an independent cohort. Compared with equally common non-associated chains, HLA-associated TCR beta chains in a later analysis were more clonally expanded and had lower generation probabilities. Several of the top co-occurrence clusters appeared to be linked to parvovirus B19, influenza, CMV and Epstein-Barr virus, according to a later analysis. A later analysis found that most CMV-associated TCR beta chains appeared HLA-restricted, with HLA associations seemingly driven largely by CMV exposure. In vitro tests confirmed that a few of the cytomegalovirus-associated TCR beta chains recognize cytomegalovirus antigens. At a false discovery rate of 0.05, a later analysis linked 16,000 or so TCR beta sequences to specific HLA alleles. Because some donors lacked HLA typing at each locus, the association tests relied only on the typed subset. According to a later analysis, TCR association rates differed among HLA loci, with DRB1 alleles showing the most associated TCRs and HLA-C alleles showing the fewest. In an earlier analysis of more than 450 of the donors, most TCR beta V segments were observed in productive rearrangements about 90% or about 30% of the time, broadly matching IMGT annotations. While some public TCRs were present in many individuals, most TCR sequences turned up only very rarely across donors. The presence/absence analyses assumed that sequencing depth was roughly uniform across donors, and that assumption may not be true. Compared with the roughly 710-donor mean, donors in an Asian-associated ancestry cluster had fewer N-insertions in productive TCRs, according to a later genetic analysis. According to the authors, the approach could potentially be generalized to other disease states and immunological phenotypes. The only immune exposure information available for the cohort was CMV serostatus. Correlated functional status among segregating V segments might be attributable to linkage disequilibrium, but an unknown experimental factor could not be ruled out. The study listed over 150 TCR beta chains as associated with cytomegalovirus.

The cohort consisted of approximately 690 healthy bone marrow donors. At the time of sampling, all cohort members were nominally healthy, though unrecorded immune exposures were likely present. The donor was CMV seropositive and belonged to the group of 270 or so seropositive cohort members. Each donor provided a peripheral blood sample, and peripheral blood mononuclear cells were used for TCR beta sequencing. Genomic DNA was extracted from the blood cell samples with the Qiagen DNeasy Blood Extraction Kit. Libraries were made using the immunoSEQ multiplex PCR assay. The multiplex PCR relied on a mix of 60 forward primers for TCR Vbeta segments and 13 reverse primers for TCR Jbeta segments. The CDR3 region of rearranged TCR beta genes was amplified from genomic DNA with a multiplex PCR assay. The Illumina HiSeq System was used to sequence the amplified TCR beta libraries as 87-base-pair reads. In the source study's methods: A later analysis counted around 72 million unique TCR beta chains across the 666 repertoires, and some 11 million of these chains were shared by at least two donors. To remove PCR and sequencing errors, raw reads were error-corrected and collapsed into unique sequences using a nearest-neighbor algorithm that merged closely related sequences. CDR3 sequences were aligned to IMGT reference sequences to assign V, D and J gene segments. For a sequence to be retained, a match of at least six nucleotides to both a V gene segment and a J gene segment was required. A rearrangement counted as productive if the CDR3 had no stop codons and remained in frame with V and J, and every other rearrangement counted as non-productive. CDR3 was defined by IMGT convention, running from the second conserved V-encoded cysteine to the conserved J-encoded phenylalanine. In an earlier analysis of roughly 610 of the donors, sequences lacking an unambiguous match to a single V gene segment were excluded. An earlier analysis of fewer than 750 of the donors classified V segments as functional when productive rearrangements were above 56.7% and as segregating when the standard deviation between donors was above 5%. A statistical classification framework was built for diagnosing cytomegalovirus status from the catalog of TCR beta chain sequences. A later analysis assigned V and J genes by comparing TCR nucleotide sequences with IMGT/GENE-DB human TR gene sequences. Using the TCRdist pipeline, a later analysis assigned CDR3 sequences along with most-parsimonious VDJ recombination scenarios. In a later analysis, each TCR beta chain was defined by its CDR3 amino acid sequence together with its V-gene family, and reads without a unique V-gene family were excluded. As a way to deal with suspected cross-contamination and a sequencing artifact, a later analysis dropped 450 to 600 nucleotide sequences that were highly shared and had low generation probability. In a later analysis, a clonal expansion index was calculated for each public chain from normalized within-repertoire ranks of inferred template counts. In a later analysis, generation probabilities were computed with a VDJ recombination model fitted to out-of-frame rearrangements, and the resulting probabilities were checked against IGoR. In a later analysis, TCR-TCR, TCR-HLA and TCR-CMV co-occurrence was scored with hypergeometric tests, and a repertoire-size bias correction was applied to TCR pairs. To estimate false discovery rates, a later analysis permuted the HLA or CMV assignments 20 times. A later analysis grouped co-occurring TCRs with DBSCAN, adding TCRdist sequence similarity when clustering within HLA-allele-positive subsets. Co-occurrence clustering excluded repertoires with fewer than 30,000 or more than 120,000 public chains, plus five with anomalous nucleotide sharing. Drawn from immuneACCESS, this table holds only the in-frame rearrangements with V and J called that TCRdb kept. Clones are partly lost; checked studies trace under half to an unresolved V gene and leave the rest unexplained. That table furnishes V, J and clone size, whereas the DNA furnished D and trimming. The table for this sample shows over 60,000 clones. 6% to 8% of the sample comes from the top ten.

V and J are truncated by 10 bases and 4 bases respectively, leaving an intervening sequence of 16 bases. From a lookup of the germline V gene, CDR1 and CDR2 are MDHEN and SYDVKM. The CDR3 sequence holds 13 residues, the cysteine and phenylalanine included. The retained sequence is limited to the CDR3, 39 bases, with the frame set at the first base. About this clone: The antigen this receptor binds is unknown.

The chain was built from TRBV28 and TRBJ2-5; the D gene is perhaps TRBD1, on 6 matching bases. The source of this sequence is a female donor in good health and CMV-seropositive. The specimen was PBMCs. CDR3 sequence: CATQAGAPETQYF. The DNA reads TGTGCCACTCAGGCAGGGGCCCCAGAGACCCAGTACTTC. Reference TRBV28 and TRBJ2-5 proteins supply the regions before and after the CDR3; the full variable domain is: DVKVTQSSRYLVKRTGEKVFLECVQDMDHENMFWYRQDPGLGLRLIYFSYDVKMKEKGDIPEGYSVSREKKERFSLILESASTNQTSMYLCATQAGAPETQYFGPGTRLLVL.